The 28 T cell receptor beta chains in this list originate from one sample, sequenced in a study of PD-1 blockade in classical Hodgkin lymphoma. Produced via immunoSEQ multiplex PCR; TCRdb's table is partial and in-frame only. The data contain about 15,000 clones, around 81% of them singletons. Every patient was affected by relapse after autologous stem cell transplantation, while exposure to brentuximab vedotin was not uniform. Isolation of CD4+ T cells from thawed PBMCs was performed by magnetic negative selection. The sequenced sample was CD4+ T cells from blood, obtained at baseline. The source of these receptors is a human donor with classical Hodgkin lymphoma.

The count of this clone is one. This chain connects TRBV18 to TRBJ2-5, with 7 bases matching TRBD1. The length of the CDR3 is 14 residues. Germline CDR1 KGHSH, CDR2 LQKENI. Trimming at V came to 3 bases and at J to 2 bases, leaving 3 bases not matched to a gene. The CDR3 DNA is TGTGCCAGCTCACCTCAGACAGGGCAAGAGACCCAGTACTTC. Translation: CASSPQTGQETQYF. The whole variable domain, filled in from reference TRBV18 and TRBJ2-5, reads NAGVMQNPRHLVRRRGQEARLRCSPMKGHSHVYWYRQLPEEGLKFMVYLQKENIIDESGMPKERFSAEFPKEGPSILRIQQVVRGDSAAYFCASSPQTGQETQYFGPGTRLLVL.

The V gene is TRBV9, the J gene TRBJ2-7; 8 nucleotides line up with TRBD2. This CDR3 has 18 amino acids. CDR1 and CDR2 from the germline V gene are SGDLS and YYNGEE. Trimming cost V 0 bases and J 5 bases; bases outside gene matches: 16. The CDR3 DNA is TGTGCCAGCAGCGTAGGGGCTCGGACTAGCTCTTCTGCTGACGAGCAGTACTTC. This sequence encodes CASSVGARTSSSADEQYF.

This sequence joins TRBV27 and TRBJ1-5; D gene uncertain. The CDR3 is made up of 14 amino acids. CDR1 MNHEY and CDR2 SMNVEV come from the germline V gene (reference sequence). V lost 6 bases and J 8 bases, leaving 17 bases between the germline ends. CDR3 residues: CASRTGFRKEPQHF. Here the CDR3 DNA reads TGTGCCAGCAGAACCGGATTTCGCAAAGAGCCCCAGCATTTT.

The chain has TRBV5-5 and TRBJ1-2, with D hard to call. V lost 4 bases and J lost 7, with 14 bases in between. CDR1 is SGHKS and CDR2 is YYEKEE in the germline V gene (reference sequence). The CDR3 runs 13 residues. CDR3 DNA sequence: TGTGCCAGCAGCCTGGCGGCTGGTCTTGGCTACACCTTC. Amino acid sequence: CASSLAAGLGYTF.

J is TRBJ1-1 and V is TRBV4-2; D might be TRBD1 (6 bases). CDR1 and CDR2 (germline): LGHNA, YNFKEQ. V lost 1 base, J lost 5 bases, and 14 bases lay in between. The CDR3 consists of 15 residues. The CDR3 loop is CASSQAPTGRTEAFF. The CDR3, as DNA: TGTGCCAGCAGCCAAGCCCCGACAGGAAGGACTGAAGCTTTCTTT.

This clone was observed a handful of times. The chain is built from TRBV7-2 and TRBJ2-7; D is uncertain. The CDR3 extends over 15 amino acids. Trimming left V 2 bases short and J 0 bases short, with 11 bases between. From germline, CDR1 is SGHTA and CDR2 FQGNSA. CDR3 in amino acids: CASSLLRVSSYEQYF. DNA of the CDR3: TGTGCCAGCAGCTTACTACGGGTCAGCTCCTACGAGCAGTACTTC.

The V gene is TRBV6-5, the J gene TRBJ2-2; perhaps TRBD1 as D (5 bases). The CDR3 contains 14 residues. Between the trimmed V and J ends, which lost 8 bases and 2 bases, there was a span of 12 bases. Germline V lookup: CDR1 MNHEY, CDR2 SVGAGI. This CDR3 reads CASVPDTNTGELFF. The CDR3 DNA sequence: TGTGCCAGCGTCCCGGACACAAACACCGGGGAGCTGTTTTTT.

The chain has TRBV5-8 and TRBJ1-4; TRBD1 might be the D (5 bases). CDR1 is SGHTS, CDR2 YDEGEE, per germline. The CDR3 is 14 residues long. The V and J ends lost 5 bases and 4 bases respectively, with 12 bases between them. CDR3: CASSSQGFNEKLFF. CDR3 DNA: TGTGCCAGCAGTTCTCAGGGCTTTAATGAAAAACTGTTTTTT.

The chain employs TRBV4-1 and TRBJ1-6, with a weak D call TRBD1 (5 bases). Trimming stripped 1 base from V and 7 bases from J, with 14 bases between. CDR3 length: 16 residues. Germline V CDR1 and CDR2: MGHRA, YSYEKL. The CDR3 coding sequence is TGCGCCAGCAGCCAAGGGACATTGGGCGAGAATTCACCCCTCCACTTT. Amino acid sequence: CASSQGTLGENSPLHF.

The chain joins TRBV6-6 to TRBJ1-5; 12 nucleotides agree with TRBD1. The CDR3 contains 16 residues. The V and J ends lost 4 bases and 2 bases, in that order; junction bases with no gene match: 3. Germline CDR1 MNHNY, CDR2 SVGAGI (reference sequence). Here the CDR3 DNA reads TGTGCCAGCAGTTGGGACAGGGGGCTGGGCAATCAGCCCCAGCATTTT. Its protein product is CASSWDRGLGNQPQHF.

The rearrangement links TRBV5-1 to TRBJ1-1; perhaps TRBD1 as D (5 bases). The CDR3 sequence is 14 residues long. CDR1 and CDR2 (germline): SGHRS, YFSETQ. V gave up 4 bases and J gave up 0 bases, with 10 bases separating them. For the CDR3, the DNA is TGCGCCAGCAGCCACGGGGCCATGAACACTGAAGCTTTCTTT. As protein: CASSHGAMNTEAFF.

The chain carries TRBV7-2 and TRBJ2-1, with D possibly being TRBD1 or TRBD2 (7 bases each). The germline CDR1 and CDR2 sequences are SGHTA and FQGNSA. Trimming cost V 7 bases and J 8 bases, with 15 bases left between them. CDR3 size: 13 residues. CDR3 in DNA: TGTGCCAGCACCCCAGGGGGGGGCGATGAGCAGTTCTTC. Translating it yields CASTPGGGDEQFF.

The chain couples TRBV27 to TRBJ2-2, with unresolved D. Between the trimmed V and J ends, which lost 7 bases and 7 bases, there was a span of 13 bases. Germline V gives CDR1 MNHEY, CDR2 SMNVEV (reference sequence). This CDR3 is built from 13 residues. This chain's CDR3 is CASIGHADGELFF. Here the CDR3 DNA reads TGTGCCAGCATAGGTCACGCAGACGGGGAGCTGTTTTTT.

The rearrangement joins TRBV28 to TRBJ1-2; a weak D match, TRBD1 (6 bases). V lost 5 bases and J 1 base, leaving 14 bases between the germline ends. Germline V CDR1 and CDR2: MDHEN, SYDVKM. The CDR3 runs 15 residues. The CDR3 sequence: CASSQPGTFNYGYTF. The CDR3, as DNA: TGTGCCAGCAGTCAACCAGGGACATTTAACTATGGCTACACCTTC.

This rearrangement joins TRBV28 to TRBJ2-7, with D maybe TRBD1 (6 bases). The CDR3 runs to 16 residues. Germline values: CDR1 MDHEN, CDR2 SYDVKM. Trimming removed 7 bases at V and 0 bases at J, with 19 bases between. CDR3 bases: TGTGCCAGCACCTCGCCCCCAGGGGCCTCCTCCTACGAGCAGTACTTC. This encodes CASTSPPGASSYEQYF. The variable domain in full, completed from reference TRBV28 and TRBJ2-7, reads DVKVTQSSRYLVKRTGEKVFLECVQDMDHENMFWYRQDPGLGLRLIYFSYDVKMKEKGDIPEGYSVSREKKERFSLILESASTNQTSMYLCASTSPPGASSYEQYFGPGTRLTVT.

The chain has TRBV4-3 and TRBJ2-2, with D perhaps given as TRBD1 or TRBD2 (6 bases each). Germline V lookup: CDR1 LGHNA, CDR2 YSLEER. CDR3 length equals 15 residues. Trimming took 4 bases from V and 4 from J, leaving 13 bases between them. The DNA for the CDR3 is TGCGCCAGCAGCCCCCGGGGGCGTGGCACCGGGGAGCTGTTTTTT. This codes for CASSPRGRGTGELFF.

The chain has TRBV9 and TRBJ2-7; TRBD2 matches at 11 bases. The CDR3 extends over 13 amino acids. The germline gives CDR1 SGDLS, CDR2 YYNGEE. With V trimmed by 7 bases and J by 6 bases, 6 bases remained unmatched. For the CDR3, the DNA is TGTGCCAGCGCTACTAGCGGGGGTCTCGAGCAGTACTTC. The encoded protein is CASATSGGLEQYF.

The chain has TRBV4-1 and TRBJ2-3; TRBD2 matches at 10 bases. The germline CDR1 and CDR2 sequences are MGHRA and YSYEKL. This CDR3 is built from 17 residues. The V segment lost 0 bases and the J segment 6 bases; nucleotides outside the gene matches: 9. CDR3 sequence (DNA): TGCGCCAGCAGCCAAGAACCGGGACTAGCGCTTCGCGATACGCAGTATTTT. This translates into CASSQEPGLALRDTQYF.

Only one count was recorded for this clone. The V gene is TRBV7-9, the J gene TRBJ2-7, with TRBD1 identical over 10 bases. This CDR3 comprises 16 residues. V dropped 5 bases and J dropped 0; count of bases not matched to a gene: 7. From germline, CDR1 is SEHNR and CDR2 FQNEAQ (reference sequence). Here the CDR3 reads CASSPQTGGASYEQYF. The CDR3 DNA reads TGTGCCAGCAGCCCTCAGACAGGGGGCGCCTCCTACGAGCAGTACTTC.

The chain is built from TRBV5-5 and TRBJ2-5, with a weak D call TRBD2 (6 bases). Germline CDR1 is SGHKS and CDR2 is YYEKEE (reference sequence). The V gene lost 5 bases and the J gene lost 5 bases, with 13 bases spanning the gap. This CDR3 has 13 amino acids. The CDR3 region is CASSRRAGETQYF. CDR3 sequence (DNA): TGTGCCAGCAGTAGGCGGGCGGGGGAGACCCAGTACTTC. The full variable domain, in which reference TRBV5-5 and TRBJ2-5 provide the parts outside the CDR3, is DAGVTQSPTHLIKTRGQQVTLRCSPISGHKSVSWYQQVLGQGPQFIFQYYEKEERGRGNFPDRFSARQFPNYSSELNVNALLLGDSALYLCASSRRAGETQYFGPGTRLLVL.

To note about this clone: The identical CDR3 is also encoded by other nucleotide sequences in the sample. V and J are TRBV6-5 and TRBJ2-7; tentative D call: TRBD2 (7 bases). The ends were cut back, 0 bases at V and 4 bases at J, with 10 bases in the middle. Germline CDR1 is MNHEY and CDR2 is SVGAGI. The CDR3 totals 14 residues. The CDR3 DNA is TGTGCCAGCAGTTACTCGGGGGGGCTATACGAGCAGTACTTC. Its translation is CASSYSGGLYEQYF.

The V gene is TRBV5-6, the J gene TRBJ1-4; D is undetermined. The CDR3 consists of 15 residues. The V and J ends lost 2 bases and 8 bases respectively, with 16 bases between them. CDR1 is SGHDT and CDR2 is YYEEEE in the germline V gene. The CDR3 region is CASSFTPSTGEKLFF. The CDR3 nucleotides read TGTGCCAGCAGCTTCACCCCCTCCACGGGCGAAAAACTGTTTTTT.

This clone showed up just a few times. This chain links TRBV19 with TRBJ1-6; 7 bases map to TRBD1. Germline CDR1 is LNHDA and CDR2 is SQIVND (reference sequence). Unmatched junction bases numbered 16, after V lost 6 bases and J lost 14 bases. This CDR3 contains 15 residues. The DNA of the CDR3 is TGTGCCAGTAGCGGCGGGACAGCGGCGTTATTGGCCCTCCACTTT. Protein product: CASSGGTAALLALHF.

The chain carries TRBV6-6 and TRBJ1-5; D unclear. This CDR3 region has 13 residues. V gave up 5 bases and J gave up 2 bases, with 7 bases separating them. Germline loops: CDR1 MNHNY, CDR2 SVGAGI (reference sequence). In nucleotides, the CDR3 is TGTGCCAGCAGTCCATCCGGCAATCAGCCCCAGCATTTT. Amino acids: CASSPSGNQPQHF.

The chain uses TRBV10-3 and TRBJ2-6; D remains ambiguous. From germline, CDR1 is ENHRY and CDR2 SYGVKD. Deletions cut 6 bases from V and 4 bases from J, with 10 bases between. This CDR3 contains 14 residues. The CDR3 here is CAIRFSSGANVLTF. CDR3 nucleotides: TGTGCCATCAGGTTTAGTTCCGGGGCCAACGTCCTGACTTTC.

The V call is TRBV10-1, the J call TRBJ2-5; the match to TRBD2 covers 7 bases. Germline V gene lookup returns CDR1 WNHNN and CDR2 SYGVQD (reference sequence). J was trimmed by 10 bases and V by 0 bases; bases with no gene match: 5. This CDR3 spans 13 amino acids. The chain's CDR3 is CASSESTKRDQYF. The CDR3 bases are TGCGCCAGCAGTGAGTCTACCAAGCGGGACCAGTACTTC.

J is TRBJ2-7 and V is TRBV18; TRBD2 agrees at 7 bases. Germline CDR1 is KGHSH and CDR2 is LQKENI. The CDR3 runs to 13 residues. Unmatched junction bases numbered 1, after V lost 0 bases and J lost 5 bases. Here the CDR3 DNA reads TGTGCCAGCTCACCACCCGCGGGAGACGAGCAGTACTTC. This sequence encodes CASSPPAGDEQYF.

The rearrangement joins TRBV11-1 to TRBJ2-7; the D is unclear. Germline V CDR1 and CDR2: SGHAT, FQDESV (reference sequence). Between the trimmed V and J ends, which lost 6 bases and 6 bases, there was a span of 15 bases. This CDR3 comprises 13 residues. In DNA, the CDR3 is TGTGCCAGCAGAAACCCTCATTTCGGCGAGCAGTACTTC. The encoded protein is CASRNPHFGEQYF.